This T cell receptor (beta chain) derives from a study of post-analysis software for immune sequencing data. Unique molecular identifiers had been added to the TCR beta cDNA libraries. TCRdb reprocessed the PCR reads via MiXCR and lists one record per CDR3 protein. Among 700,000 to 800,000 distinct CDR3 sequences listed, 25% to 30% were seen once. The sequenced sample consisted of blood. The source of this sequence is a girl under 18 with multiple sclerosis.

The CDR3 here is CASSYYRGEGGTIYF. The CDR3 DNA sequence: TGTGCCAGCAGTTACTACCGGGGGGAAGGCGGCACCATATATTTT. This chain uses TRBV6-5 with TRBJ1-3; possible D gene TRBD1, 5 bases. The CDR3 length is 15 residues. Trimming shortened V by 1 base and J by 9 bases, and 16 bases separated the two germline ends. Germline assignment: CDR1 MNHEY and CDR2 SVGAGI.